Listed below are T cell receptor beta chains from one sample, sequenced in a study of graft-versus-host responses after intestinal transplantation. Produced via immunoSEQ multiplex PCR; TCRdb's table is partial and in-frame only. The sample has approximately 97,000 clones, around 91% seen once. No antigen has been identified for these receptors. The material sequenced was unstimulated CD4+ T cells sorted from spleen or lymph node cells, taken before transplant. The receptors derive from a human donor who was the organ donor for an intestinal transplant. CDR3s include the opening cysteine and the closing phenylalanine or tryptophan. Each record gives: clone size, V gene, J gene, D gene, CDR3 protein, CDR3 DNA. The D gene is left open where the match is weak. Only part of the rows carry a size: once, few, many, or a class if the clone is expanded.

clone size: NA
V gene: TRBV9
J gene: TRBJ2-1
D gene: TRBD2
CDR3 protein: CASSSRLAGLYNEQFF
CDR3 DNA: TGTGCCAGCAGCTCTCGGCTAGCGGGGCTTTACAATGAGCAGTTCTTC

clone size: NA
V gene: TRBV18
J gene: TRBJ1-1
D gene: NA
CDR3 protein: CASSPQGVGLTEAFF
CDR3 DNA: TGTGCCAGCTCACCACAGGGAGTGGGGTTGACTGAAGCTTTCTTT

clone size: NA
V gene: TRBV6-1
J gene: TRBJ1-6
D gene: NA
CDR3 protein: CASRIPRGTLHF
CDR3 DNA: TGTGCCAGCAGGATTCCCAGGGGAACCCTCCACTTT

clone size: once
V gene: TRBV7-9
J gene: TRBJ2-7
D gene: TRBD2
CDR3 protein: CASSLERGGRMNNYPEQYF
CDR3 DNA: TGTGCCAGCAGCTTAGAGCGGGGGGGCCGGATGAATAACTACCCCGAGCAGTACTTC

clone size: NA
V gene: TRBV30
J gene: TRBJ1-2
D gene: NA
CDR3 protein: CAWNRVYGYTF
CDR3 DNA: TGTGCCTGGAACAGGGTCTATGGCTACACCTTC

clone size: NA
V gene: TRBV7-2
J gene: TRBJ1-1
D gene: NA
CDR3 protein: CASSLTGGTEAFF
CDR3 DNA: TGTGCCAGCAGCTTAACGGGGGGGACTGAAGCTTTCTTT

clone size: NA
V gene: TRBV25-1
J gene: TRBJ1-2
D gene: NA
CDR3 protein: CASSEMRPGDGYTF
CDR3 DNA: TGTGCCAGCAGTGAGATGAGGCCAGGGGATGGCTACACCTTC

clone size: NA
V gene: TRBV4-1
J gene: TRBJ2-7
D gene: TRBD1
CDR3 protein: CASSQEPGQTLYEQYF
CDR3 DNA: TGCGCCAGCAGCCAAGAACCGGGACAGACTCTCTACGAGCAGTACTTC

clone size: NA
V gene: TRBV7-2
J gene: TRBJ1-1
D gene: NA
CDR3 protein: CASRQNTEAFF
CDR3 DNA: TGTGCCAGCAGACAGAACACTGAAGCTTTCTTT

clone size: NA
V gene: TRBV4-2
J gene: TRBJ2-5
D gene: NA
CDR3 protein: CASSQFAAKTQYF
CDR3 DNA: TGTGCCAGCAGCCAATTCGCGGCAAAGACCCAGTACTTC

clone size: NA
V gene: TRBV27
J gene: TRBJ2-6
D gene: TRBD2
CDR3 protein: CASSFIALAGGPGANVLTF
CDR3 DNA: TGTGCCAGCAGTTTTATCGCTCTTGCGGGGGGGCCTGGGGCCAACGTCCTGACTTTC

clone size: NA
V gene: TRBV7-9
J gene: TRBJ1-2
D gene: NA
CDR3 protein: CASSLGTGLRGYTF
CDR3 DNA: TGTGCCAGCAGCTTAGGCACAGGGTTGCGAGGCTACACCTTC

clone size: NA
V gene: TRBV11-2
J gene: TRBJ1-2
D gene: NA
CDR3 protein: CASSAPHWNYGYTF
CDR3 DNA: TGTGCCAGCAGCGCCCCCCACTGGAACTATGGCTACACCTTC

clone size: NA
V gene: TRBV19
J gene: TRBJ2-2
D gene: TRBD1
CDR3 protein: CASSLEWTGEGELFF
CDR3 DNA: TGTGCCAGTAGTCTCGAGTGGACAGGGGAGGGGGAGCTGTTTTTT